This TCR beta chain comes out of a study of T cells after yellow fever vaccination. Study findings and constraints: Among all clonotypes, a small share was observed in both CD4 and CD8 compartments.

For this clonotype: Its antigen is still unknown.

TCRdb redid the calling of the 5' RACE reads with MiXCR, one entry per CDR3 protein. The table lists over 250,000 distinct CDR3 sequences, over 4% of them singletons, with about 26% in the top ten. CDR3 length: 15 amino acids. Germline V CDR1 and CDR2: MGHRA, YSYEKL. The germline V and J ends were trimmed by 1 base and 0 bases, with 7 bases remaining between them. J is TRBJ1-3 and V is TRBV4-1; D gene uncertain. Sequenced material: PBMCs, taken 5 days after the yellow fever booster vaccination. The clonotype comes from a man younger than 30 who received the YFV17D yellow fever vaccine. The CDR3 nucleotides read TGCGCCAGCAGCCAAGCCCCGAGCTCTGGAAACACCATATATTTT. Protein: CASSQAPSSGNTIYF.